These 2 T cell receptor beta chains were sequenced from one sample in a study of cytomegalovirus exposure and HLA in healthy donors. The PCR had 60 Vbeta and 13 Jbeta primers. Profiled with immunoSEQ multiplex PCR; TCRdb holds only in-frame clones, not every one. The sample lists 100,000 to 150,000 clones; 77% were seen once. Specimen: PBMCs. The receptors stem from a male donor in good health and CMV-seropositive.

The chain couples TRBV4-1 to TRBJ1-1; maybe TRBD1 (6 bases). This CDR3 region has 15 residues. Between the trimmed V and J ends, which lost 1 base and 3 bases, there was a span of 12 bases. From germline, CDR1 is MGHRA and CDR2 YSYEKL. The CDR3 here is CASSQGPGEYTEAFF. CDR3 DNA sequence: TGCGCCAGCAGCCAAGGTCCAGGGGAGTACACTGAAGCTTTCTTT.

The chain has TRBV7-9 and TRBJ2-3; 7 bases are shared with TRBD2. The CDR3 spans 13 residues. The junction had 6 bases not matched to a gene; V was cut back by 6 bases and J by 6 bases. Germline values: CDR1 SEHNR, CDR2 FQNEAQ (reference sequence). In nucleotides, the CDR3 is TGTGCCAGCAGTAAAGGAGCGGGGGATACGCAGTATTTT. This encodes CASSKGAGDTQYF.